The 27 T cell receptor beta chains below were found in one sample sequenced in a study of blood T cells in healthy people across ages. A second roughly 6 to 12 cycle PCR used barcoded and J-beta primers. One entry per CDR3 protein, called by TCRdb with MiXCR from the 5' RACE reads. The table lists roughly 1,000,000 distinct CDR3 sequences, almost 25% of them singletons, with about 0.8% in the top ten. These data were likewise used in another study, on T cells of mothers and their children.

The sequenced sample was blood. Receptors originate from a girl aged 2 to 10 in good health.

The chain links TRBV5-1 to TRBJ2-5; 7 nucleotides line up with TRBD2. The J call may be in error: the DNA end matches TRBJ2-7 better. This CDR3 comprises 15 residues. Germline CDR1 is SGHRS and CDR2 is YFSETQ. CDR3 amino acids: CASSLLSGVTYEQYF. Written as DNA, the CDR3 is TGCGCCAGCAGCCTCCTAAGCGGGGTCACCTACGAGCAGTACTTC.

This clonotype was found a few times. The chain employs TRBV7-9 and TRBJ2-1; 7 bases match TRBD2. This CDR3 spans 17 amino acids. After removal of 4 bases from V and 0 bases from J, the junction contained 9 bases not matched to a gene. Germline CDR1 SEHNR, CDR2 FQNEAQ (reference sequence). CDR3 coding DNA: TGTGCCAGCAGCTCTTCTTCAGCGGGGACCTCCTACAATGAGCAGTTCTTC. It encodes CASSSSSAGTSYNEQFF.

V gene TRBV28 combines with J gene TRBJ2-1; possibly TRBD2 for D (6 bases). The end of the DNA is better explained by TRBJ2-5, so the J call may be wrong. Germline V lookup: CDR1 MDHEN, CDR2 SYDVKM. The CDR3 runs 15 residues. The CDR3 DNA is TGTGCCAGCAGTTTCCCCCGGGACTACCAAGAGACCCAGTACTTC. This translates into CASSFPRDYQETQYF.

CDR3 coding DNA: TGTGCCAGCAGCTTATCCGACACAGATACGCAGTATTTT. This codes for CASSLSDTDTQYF. This chain joins TRBV12-3 or TRBV12-4 and TRBJ2-3; no clear D. The CDR3 is made up of 13 amino acids. V lost 6 bases, J lost 2 bases, and 9 bases lay in between.

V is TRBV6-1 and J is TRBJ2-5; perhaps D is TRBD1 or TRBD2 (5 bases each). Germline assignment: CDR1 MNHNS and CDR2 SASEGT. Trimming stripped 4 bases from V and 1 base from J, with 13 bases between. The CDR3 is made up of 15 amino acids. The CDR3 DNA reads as TGTGCCAGCAGTGGGGACGGTGGGTTCCAAGAGACCCAGTACTTC. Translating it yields CASSGDGGFQETQYF.

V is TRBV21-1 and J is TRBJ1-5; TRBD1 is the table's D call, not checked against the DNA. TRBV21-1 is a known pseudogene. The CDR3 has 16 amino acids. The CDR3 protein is CASSPTPGQGNQPQHF. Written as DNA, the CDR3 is TGTGCCAGCAGCCCCACCCCGGGACAGGGTAATCAGCCCCAGCATTTT.

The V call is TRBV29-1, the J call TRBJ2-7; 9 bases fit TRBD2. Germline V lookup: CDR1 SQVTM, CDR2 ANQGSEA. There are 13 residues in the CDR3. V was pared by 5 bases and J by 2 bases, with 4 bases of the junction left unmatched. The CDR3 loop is CSVFSGSAYEQYF. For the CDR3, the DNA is TGCAGCGTTTTTAGCGGGAGTGCCTACGAGCAGTACTTC.

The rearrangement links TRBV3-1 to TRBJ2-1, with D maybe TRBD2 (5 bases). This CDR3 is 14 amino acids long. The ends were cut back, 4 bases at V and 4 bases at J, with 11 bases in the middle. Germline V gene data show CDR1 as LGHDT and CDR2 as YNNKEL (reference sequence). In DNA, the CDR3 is TGTGCCAGCAGCCTGCAAGCGGTTTACAATGAGCAGTTCTTC. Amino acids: CASSLQAVYNEQFF.

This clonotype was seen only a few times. Written as DNA, the CDR3 is TGTGCCAGCAGCCCGATGACGGGGGGTCCACACGAGCAGTACTTC. This translates into CASSPMTGGPHEQYF. V usage is TRBV7-2 and J usage is TRBJ2-5; 7 positions agree with TRBD2. TRBJ2-7 matches the DNA end more closely, so the J call is doubtful. Per germline, CDR1 SGHTA and CDR2 FQGNSA. This CDR3 contains 15 residues.

The CDR3 coding sequence is TGCGCCAGCAGATACGGGACAGGAGCACAAGGGAATGAAAAACTGTTTTTT. Protein: CASRYGTGAQGNEKLFF. The genes are TRBV5-1 and TRBJ1-4, with 8 bases identical to TRBD1. The V gene end was trimmed by 5 bases and the J gene end by 5 bases; junction bases not matched to a gene: 14. CDR1 SGHRS and CDR2 YFSETQ come from the germline V gene. This CDR3 region has 17 residues.

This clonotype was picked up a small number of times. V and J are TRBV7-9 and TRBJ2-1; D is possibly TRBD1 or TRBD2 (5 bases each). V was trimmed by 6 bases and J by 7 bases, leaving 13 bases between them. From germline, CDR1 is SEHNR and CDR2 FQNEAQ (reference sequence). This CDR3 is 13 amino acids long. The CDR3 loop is CASRSRDGNEQFF. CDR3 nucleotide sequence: TGTGCCAGCAGGTCTCGGGACGGGAATGAGCAGTTCTTC.

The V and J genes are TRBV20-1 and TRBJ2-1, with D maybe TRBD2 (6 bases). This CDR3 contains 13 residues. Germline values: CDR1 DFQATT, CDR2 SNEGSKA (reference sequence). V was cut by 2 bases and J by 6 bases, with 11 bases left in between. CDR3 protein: CSARLAFSNEQFF. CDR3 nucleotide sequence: TGCAGTGCTAGACTAGCGTTCTCCAATGAGCAGTTCTTC.

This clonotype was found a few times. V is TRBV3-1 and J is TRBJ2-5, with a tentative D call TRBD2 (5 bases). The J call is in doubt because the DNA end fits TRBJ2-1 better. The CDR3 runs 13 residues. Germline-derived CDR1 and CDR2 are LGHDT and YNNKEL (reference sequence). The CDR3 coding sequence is TGTGCCAGCAGCCCCCTTGTGGGAGTTGAGCAGTTCTTC. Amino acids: CASSPLVGVEQFF.

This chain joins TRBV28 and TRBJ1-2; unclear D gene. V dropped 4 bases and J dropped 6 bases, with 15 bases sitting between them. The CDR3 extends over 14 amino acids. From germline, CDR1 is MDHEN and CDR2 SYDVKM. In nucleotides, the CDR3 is TGTGCCAGCAGTTCAATCAGAGGGCCAGATGGCTACACCTTC. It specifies CASSSIRGPDGYTF.

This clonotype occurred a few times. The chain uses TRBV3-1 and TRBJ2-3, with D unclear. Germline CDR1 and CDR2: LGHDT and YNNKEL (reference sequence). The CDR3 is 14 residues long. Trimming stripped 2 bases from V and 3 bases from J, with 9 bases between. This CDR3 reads CASSQRLGTDTQYF. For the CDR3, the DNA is TGTGCCAGCAGCCAAAGGCTGGGGACAGATACGCAGTATTTT.

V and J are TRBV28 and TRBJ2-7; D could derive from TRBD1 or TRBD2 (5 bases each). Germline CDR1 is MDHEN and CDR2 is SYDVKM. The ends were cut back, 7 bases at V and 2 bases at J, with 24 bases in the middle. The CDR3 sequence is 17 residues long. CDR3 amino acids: CASMSLYGDLRPYEQYF. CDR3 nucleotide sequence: TGTGCCAGCATGTCACTCTACGGGGACCTACGCCCCTACGAGCAGTACTTC.

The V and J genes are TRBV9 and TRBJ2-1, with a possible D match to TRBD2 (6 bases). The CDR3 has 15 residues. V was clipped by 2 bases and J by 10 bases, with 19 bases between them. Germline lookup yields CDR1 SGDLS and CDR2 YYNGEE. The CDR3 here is CASSVGGYGAGEQFF. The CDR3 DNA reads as TGTGCCAGCAGCGTTGGGGGGTACGGGGCGGGGGAGCAGTTCTTC.

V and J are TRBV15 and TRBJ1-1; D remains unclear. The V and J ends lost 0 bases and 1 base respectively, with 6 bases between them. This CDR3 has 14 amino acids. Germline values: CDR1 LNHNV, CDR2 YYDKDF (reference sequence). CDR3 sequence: CATSRDGRNTEAFF. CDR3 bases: TGTGCCACCAGCAGAGATGGCAGGAACACTGAAGCTTTCTTT.

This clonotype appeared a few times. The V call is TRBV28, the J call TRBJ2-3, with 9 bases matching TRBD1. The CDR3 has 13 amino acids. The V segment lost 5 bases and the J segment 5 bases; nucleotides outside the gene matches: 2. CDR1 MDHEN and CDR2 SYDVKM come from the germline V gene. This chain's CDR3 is CASSATGGDTQYF. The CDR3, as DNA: TGTGCCAGCAGTGCGACAGGGGGAGATACGCAGTATTTT. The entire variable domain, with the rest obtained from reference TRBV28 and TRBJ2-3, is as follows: DVKVTQSSRYLVKRTGEKVFLECVQDMDHENMFWYRQDPGLGLRLIYFSYDVKMKEKGDIPEGYSVSREKKERFSLILESASTNQTSMYLCASSATGGDTQYFGPGTRLTVL.

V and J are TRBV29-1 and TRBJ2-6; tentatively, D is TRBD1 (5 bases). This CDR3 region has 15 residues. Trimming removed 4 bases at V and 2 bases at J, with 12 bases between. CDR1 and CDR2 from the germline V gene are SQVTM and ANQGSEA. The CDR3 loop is CSVGSREAGANVLTF. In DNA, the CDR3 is TGCAGCGTTGGTTCCAGGGAAGCTGGGGCCAACGTCCTGACTTTC.

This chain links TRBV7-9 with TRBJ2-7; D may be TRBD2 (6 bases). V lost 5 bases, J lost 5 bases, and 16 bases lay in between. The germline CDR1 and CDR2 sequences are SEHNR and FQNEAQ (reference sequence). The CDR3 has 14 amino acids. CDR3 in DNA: TGTGCCAGCAGCCATCTAGCGCCAATGGACGAGCAGTACTTC. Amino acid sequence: CASSHLAPMDEQYF.

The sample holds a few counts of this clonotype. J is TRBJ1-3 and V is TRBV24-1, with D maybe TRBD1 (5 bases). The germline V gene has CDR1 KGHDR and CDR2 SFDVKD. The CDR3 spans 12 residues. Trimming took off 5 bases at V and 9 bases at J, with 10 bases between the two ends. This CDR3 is CATSASGGTIYF. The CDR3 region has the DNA TGTGCCACCAGTGCCTCGGGGGGCACCATATATTTT.

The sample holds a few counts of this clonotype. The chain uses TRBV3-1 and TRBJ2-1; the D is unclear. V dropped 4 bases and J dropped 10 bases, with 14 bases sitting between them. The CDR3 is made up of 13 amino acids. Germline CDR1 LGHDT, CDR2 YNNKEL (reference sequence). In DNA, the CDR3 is TGTGCCAGCAGCCTAAGGGAAAGTAACGAGCAGTTCTTC. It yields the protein CASSLRESNEQFF.

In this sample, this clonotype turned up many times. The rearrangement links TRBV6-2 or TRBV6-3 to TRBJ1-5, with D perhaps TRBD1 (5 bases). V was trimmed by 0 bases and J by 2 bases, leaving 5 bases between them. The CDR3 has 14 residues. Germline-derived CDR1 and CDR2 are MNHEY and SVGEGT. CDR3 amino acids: CASSYSGGNQPQHF. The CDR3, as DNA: TGTGCCAGCAGTTACTCGGGGGGCAATCAGCCCCAGCATTTT.

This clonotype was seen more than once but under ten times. The CDR3 DNA sequence: TGTGCCAGCAGCTTAGAAGCAGGGGGCGAAAGCTCTGGGGCCAACGTCCTGACTTTC. Protein product: CASSLEAGGESSGANVLTF. The chain is built from TRBV7-9 and TRBJ2-6, with 8 bases aligning to TRBD1. V was clipped by 1 base and J by 0 bases; unmatched bases: 8. CDR3 length: 19 residues. Looked up from germline, CDR1 is SEHNR and CDR2 is FQNEAQ (reference sequence).

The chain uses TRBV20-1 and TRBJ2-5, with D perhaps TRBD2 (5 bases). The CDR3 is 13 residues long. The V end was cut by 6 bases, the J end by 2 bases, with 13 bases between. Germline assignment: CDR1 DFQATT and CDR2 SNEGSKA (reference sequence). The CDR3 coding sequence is TGCAGTGCAGCAGCCGGGATACAAGAGACCCAGTACTTC. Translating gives CSAAAGIQETQYF.

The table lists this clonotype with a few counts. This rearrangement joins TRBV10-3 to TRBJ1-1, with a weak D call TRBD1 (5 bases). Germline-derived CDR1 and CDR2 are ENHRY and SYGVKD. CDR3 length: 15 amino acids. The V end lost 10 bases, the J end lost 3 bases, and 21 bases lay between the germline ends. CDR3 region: CATQPATGEDTEAFF. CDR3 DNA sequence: TGTGCCACCCAACCTGCGACGGGGGAGGACACTGAAGCTTTCTTT.